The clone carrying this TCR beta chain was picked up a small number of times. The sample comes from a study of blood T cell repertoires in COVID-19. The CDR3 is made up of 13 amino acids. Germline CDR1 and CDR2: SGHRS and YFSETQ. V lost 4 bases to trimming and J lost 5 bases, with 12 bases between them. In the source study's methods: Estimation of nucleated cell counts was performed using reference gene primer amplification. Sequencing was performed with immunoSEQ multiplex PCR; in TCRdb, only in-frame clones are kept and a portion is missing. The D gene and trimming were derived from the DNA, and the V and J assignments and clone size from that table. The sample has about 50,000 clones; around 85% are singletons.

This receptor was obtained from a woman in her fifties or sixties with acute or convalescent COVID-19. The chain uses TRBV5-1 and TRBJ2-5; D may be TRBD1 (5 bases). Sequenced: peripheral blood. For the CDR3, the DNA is TGCGCCAGCAGCCCTACAGGTCGGGAGACCCAGTACTTC. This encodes CASSPTGRETQYF.